This T cell receptor (beta chain) originates from a study of T cells in Graves' hyperthyroidism and ophthalmopathy. Study-level background: Peripheral blood specimens were obtained at initial diagnosis, prior to any treatment.

Disease lasting under 3 months, a NOSPECS grade of at least 4, and a Clinical Activity Score of at least 3 were features of the ophthalmopathy patients. Exclusion followed for patients with uncontrolled infection, other autoimmune disease, pregnancy or lactation. The PBMCs were taken from over 9.5 ml of fresh peripheral blood. This clonotype was detected many times. Trimming left V 3 bases short and J 2 bases short, with 25 bases between. The CDR3 has 19 amino acids. CDR1 and CDR2 (germline): ENHRY, SYGVKD. Using RNA transcripts as the source, TCR beta CDR3 regions were amplified. The HTBI primer set served for first-round RT-PCR of the TCR CDR3. MiXCR, applied by TCRdb to the multiplex PCR reads, yields one record per CDR3 protein. The sample lists about 460,000 distinct CDR3 sequences; 20% to 25% were seen once.

The source material was blood. The receptor's source is a woman in her seventies with Graves' ophthalmopathy. The chain has TRBV10-3 and TRBJ2-5, with D perhaps TRBD2 (5 bases). The CDR3 nucleotides read TGTGCCATCAGTGAACCCCCTGGACTGATGCCCCATCTTCAAGAGACCCAGTACTTC. It translates to CAISEPPGLMPHLQETQYF.